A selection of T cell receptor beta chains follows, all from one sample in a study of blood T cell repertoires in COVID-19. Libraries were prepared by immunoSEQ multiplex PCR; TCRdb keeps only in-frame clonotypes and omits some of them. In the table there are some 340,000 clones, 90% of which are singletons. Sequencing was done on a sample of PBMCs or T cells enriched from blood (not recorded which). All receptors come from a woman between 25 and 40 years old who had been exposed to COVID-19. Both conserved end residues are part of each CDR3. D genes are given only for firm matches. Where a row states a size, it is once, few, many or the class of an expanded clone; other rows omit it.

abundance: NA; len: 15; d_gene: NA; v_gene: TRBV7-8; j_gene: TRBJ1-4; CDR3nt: TGTGCCAGCAGCGCCAGGTCCCAGAATGGGGAAAAACTGTTTTTT; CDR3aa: CASSARSQNGEKLFF
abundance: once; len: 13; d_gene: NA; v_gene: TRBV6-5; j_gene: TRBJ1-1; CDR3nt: TGTGCCAGCAGTTACTGGCCGAACACTGAAGCTTTCTTT; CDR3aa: CASSYWPNTEAFF
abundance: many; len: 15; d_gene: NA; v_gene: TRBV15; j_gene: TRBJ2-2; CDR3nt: TGTGCCACCAGCAGAGACGTGACACTCACCGGGGAGCTGTTTTTT; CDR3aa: CATSRDVTLTGELFF
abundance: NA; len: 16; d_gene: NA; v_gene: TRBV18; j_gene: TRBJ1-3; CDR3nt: TGTGCCAGCTCACCACCCGGGGGAGGATCCGGAAACACCATATATTTT; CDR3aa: CASSPPGGGSGNTIYF
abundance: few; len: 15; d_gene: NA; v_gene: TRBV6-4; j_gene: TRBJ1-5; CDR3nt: TGTGCCAGCACCAAACAGGGTGGGGGCAATCAGCCCCAGCATTTT; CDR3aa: CASTKQGGGNQPQHF
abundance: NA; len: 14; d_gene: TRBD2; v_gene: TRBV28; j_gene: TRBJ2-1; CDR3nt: TGTGCCAGCAGAATAGCGGGTGCCTACAATGAGCAGTTCTTC; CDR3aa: CASRIAGAYNEQFF
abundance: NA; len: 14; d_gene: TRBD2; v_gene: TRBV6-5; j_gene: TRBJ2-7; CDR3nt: TGTGCCAGCTCGGGGGGGTCTAGGACGAGCGAGCAGTACTTC; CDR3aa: CASSGGSRTSEQYF
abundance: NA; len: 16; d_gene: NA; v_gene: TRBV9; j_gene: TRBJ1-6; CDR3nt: TGTGCCAGCAGCGTGAGCCAGGGCTCCTATAATTCACCCCTCCACTTT; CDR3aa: CASSVSQGSYNSPLHF
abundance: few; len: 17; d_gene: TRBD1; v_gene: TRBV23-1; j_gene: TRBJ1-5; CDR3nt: TGCGCCAGCAGTCAAATTTTCAGGGGGGCTAGCAATCAGCCCCAGCATTTT; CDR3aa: CASSQIFRGASNQPQHF
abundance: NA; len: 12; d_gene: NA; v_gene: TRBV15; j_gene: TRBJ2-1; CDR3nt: TGTGCCACCAGCAGGCTCAGGGATGAGCAATTCTTC; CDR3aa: CATSRLRDEQFF
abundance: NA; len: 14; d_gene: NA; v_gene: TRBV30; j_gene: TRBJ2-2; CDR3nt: TGTGCCTGGAGACAGGGCAAGACCACCGGGGAGCTGTTTTTT; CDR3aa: CAWRQGKTTGELFF
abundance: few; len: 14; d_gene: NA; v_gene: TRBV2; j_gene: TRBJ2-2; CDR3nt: TGTGCCAGCAGTGAAACCGGGTTTACCGGGGAGCTGTTTTTT; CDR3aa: CASSETGFTGELFF
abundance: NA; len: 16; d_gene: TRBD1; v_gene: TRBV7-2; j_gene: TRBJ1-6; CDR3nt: TGTGCCAGCAGCTTAGAATTGTACAGGGGGAATTCACCCCTCCACTTT; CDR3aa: CASSLELYRGNSPLHF
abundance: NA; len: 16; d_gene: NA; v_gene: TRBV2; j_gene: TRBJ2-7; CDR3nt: TGTGCCAGCAGTGACTTGGGCTCTCTCCTGTCTATTCAGCAGTACTTC; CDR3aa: CASSDLGSLLSIQQYF
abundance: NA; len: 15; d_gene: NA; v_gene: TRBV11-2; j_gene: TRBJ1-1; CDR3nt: TGTGCCAGCAGCTTAGAGGCCGGGACTAGAGCTGAAGCTTTCTTT; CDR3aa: CASSLEAGTRAEAFF
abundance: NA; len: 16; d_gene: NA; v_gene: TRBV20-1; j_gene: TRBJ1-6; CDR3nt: TGCAGTGCTAGTGCCCTCGGGGGGGGTGGGAATTCACCCCTCCACTTT; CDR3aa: CSASALGGGGNSPLHF
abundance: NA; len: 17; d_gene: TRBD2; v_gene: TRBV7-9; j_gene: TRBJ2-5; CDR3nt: TGTGCCAGCAGCCCCAATATCGCTAGCGGGCCCCAAGAGACCCAGTACTTC; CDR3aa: CASSPNIASGPQETQYF
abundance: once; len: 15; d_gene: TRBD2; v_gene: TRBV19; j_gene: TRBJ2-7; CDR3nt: TGTGCCACTTCTTGGGGCGGGGGGAGCTCCTACGAGCAGTACTTC; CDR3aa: CATSWGGGSSYEQYF
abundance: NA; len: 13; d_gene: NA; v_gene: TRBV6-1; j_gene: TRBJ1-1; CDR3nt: TGTGCCAGCAGTGAAGGTTGGGGGGCTGAAGCTTTCTTT; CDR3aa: CASSEGWGAEAFF
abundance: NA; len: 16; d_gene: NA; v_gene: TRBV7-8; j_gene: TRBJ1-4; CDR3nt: TGTGCCAGCAGCTTATTTTTTGACTTTAATAATGAAAAACTGTTTTTT; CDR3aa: CASSLFFDFNNEKLFF
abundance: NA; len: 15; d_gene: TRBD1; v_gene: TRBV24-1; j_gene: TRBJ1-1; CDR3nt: TGTGCCACCAGCGGAAAAGGGGGCCCCGACACTGAAGCTTTCTTT; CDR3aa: CATSGKGGPDTEAFF
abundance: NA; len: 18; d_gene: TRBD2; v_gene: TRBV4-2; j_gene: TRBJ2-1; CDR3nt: TGTGCCAGCAGCCAAGAAGGGCTAGCGGGGCTAAGGTCCAATGAGCAGTTCTTC; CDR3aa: CASSQEGLAGLRSNEQFF
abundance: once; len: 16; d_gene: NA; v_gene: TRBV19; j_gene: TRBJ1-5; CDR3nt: TGTGCCAGTAGTCCCTCCAGGACTTATAGCAATCAGCCCCAGCATTTT; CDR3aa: CASSPSRTYSNQPQHF
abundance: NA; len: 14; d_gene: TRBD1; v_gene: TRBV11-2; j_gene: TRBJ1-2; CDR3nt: TGTGCCAGCAGCTTCGAGGGGGCTGGAGGAGGCTACACCTTC; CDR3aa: CASSFEGAGGGYTF